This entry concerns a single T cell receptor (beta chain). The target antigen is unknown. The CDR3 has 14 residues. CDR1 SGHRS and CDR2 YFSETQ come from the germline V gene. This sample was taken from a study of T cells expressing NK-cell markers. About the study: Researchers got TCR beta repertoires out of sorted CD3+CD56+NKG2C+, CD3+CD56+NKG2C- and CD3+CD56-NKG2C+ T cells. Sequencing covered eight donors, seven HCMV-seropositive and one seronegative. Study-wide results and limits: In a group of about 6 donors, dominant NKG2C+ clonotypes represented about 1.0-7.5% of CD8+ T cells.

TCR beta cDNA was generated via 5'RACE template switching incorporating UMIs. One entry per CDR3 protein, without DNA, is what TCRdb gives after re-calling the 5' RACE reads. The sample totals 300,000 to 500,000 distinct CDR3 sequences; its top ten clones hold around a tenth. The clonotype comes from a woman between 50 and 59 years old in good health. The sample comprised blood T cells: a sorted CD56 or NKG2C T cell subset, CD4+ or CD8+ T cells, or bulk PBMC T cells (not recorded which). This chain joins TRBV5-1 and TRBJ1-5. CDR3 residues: CASSLEGGVQPQHF. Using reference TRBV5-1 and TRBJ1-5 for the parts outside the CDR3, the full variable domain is KAGVTQTPRYLIKTRGQQVTLSCSPISGHRSVSWYQQTPGQGLQFLFEYFSETQRNKGNFPGRFSGRQFSNSRSEMNVSTLELGDSALYLCASSLEGGVQPQHFGDGTRLSIL.